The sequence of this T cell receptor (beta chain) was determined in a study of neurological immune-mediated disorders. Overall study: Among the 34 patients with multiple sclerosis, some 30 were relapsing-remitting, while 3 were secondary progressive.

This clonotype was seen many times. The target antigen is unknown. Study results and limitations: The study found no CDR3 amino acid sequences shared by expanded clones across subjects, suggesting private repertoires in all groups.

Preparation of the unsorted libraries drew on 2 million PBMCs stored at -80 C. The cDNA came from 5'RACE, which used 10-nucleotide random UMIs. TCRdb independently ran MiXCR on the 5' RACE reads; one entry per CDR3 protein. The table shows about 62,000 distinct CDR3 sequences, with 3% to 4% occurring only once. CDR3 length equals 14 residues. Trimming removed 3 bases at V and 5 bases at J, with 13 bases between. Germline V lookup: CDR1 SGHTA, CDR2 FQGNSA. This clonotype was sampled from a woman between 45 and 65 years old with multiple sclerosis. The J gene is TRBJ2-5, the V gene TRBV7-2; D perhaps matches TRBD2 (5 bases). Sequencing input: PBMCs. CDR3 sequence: CASSFSVSTETQYF. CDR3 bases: TGTGCCAGCAGCTTTAGCGTTTCGACGGAGACCCAGTACTTC.